This T cell receptor (beta chain) was recorded in a study of early T cells in non-severe SARS-CoV-2 infection. This clonotype was seen more than once but under ten times. Its matching antigen is unknown. TCRdb re-derived calls from the 5' RACE reads in MiXCR, one entry per CDR3 protein. Counted here are over 100,000 distinct CDR3 sequences, 13% occurring once; the ten biggest clones make up about 5.7%. Germline V gene lookup returns CDR1 SGHTA and CDR2 FQGNSA. CDR3 length equals 14 residues. The V gene end was trimmed by 5 bases and the J gene end by 2 bases; junction bases not matched to a gene: 6. General observations from the study: Reliance on VDJdb matching favored anti-spike CD8 responses; private and CD4 specificities were missed.

This receptor was identified in an adult who was a healthcare worker with PCR-confirmed SARS-CoV-2 infection or an uninfected control (not recorded which). Input material: whole blood. This chain links TRBV7-2 with TRBJ2-7; 7 bases agree with TRBD1. CDR3 nucleotides: TGTGCCAGCAGCCCCGAGACAGGGCCCTACGAGCAGTACTTC. Amino acids: CASSPETGPYEQYF.